A single sample is the source of the 27 T cell receptor beta chains below, sequenced in a study of cytomegalovirus exposure and HLA in healthy donors (dated by TCRdb to the late 2010s). The library relied on the immunoSEQ multiplex PCR assay. For the multiplex PCR, a mixture combining 60 forward primers for TCR Vbeta segments and 13 reverse primers for TCR Jbeta segments was used. The clones in this table, taken by TCRdb from immuneACCESS, are in-frame only. Not every clone is retained; where verified, under half of the shortfall comes from an unresolved V gene, and the cause of the rest is unknown. Present in this sample are 150,000 to 200,000 clones, 79% of which were seen just once. In total, the top ten clones hold about 2% of the sample. The sequenced sample consisted of PBMCs. The receptors originated from a woman aged 45-65 years in good health and CMV-seronegative.

The rearrangement links TRBV4-2 to TRBJ2-1, with 10 nucleotides matching TRBD2. CDR3 length: 18 amino acids. Losses at the gene ends were 8 bases for V and 2 bases for J; bases not matched to a gene: 15. Germline CDR1 reads LGHNA; CDR2 reads YNFKEQ. In DNA form, the CDR3 reads TGTGCCAGCGAAAAAGAACCCCGACTAGCGGGTACCTACAATGAGCAGTTCTTC. Its protein is CASEKEPRLAGTYNEQFF.

The chain links TRBV6-5 to TRBJ2-5, with D maybe TRBD2 (6 bases). Gene TRBJ2-7 matches the end of the DNA better, so the J call may be wrong. This CDR3 is 14 amino acids long. Germline-derived CDR1 and CDR2 are MNHEY and SVGAGI. The CDR3 DNA reads TGTGCCAGCAGTTACCAGGGACTCTCCTACGAGCAGTACTTC. Protein: CASSYQGLSYEQYF.

The chain links TRBV6-5 to TRBJ2-1; 12 positions agree with TRBD2. With 4 bases clipped from V and 5 bases from J, the junction kept 6 bases outside the gene matches. This CDR3 contains 16 residues. Per germline, CDR1 MNHEY and CDR2 SVGAGI. This CDR3 is CASSFSLAGGDNEQFF. Here the CDR3 DNA reads TGTGCCAGCAGTTTCTCACTAGCGGGAGGTGACAATGAGCAGTTCTTC.

The chain combines TRBV6-5 with TRBJ1-1, with 7 bases fitting TRBD1. Trimming removed 5 bases from V and 3 bases from J; junction bases left unmatched: 6. CDR1 MNHEY and CDR2 SVGAGI come from the germline V gene. There are 14 residues in the CDR3. The CDR3 region is CASSQTGADTEAFF. In DNA, the CDR3 is TGTGCCAGCAGTCAAACAGGGGCAGACACTGAAGCTTTCTTT.

The rearrangement uses TRBV7-9 and TRBJ1-1; 8 nucleotides line up with TRBD1. Germline V gene data show CDR1 as SEHNR and CDR2 as FQNEAQ (reference sequence). The V and J ends lost 5 bases and 0 bases, in that order; junction bases with no gene match: 14. The CDR3 contains 18 residues. The CDR3 sequence is CASSLTPTGANMNTEAFF. In nucleotides, the CDR3 is TGTGCCAGCAGCCTGACCCCGACAGGGGCGAATATGAACACTGAAGCTTTCTTT.

This chain joins TRBV23-1 and TRBJ1-1, with a possible D match to TRBD1 (6 bases). TRBV23-1 is sorted into the ORF group, with uncertain function. V lost 2 bases and J 3 bases, leaving 13 bases between the germline ends. The CDR3 is 15 residues long. The CDR3 coding sequence is TGCGCCAGCAGTCAAGGACCCAGGGGCGACACTGAAGCTTTCTTT. It yields the protein CASSQGPRGDTEAFF.

The chain joins TRBV7-2 to TRBJ2-3, with 13 bases identical to TRBD2. The length of the CDR3 is 15 residues. J gave up 10 bases and V 5 bases, and 9 bases lay outside the gene matches. Germline V gene data show CDR1 as SGHTA and CDR2 as FQGNSA. CDR3: CASSPGVLAGGAQYF. As DNA, the CDR3 is TGTGCCAGCAGCCCAGGGGTACTAGCGGGGGGGGCGCAGTATTTT. Full variable domain (remainder filled in from reference TRBV7-2 and TRBJ2-3): GAGVSQSPSNKVTEKGKDVELRCDPISGHTALYWYRQSLGQGLEFLIYFQGNSAPDKSGLPSDRFSAERTGGSVSTLTIQRTQQEDSAVYLCASSPGVLAGGAQYFGPGTRLTVL.

The chain combines TRBV4-3 with TRBJ2-7; 13 nucleotides match TRBD2. The V gene's germline CDR1 is LGHNA and CDR2 YSLEER. This CDR3 region has 18 residues. With V trimmed by 1 base and J by 10 bases, 16 bases remained unmatched. The CDR3 region has the DNA TGCGCCAGCAGCCAAGTTCGGATCGGGACTAGCGGGATTTTAACTCAGTACTTC. Protein product: CASSQVRIGTSGILTQYF.

The CDR3 DNA is TGCGCCAGCAGCCCCCGCGGAGGGAGTAACACCGGGGAGCTGTTTTTT. Translation: CASSPRGGSNTGELFF. The chain links TRBV5-1 to TRBJ2-2; possible D gene TRBD2, 6 bases. Germline lookup yields CDR1 SGHRS and CDR2 YFSETQ. The CDR3 is 16 amino acids. V was shortened by 4 bases and J by 2 bases, with 15 bases between the two germline ends.

The gene calls are TRBV5-1 and TRBJ1-3; TRBD1 agrees at 7 bases. Germline CDR1 is SGHRS and CDR2 is YFSETQ. This CDR3 is 16 amino acids long. V lost 3 bases, J lost 0 bases, and 6 bases stayed unmatched. The CDR3 here is CASSSGQAVSGNTIYF. The CDR3 bases are TGCGCCAGCAGCTCAGGACAGGCCGTCTCTGGAAACACCATATATTTT. Full variable domain (remainder filled in from reference TRBV5-1 and TRBJ1-3): KAGVTQTPRYLIKTRGQQVTLSCSPISGHRSVSWYQQTPGQGLQFLFEYFSETQRNKGNFPGRFSGRQFSNSRSEMNVSTLELGDSALYLCASSSGQAVSGNTIYFGEGSWLTVV.

The chain is built from TRBV7-2 and TRBJ1-5, with D uncertain. Germline-derived CDR1 and CDR2 are SGHTA and FQGNSA. The V gene lost 6 bases and the J gene lost 5 bases, with 11 bases spanning the gap. The CDR3 covers 13 residues. The CDR3 reads CASSYMGDQPQHF. The CDR3 region has the DNA TGTGCCAGCAGTTATATGGGCGATCAGCCCCAGCATTTT.

In the case of this clone: Its ends do not fully match the called genes, so a read error is possible. The CDR3 region is CASSDANTGGLFF. The CDR3 region has the DNA TGTGCCAGTAGTGATGCAAACACCGGGGGGCTGTTTTTT. J is TRBJ2-2 and V is TRBV19; possibly TRBD2 for D (6 bases). The CDR3 extends over 13 amino acids. Germline V gene data show CDR1 as LNHDA and CDR2 as SQIVND (reference sequence).

V is TRBV28 and J is TRBJ1-5, with D uncertain. V was trimmed by 5 bases and J by 6 bases, leaving 14 bases between them. There are 14 residues in the CDR3. Germline V gene data show CDR1 as MDHEN and CDR2 as SYDVKM. CDR3 sequence (DNA): TGTGCCAGCAGTACGTCCCCCAGAGGTCAGCCCCAGCATTTT. Translated: CASSTSPRGQPQHF.

A few counts support this clone. The chain joins TRBV7-8 to TRBJ1-5, with TRBD1 as a possible D gene (6 bases). CDR1 is SGHVS, CDR2 FQNEAQ, per germline. This CDR3 comprises 13 residues. With 5 bases removed from V and 3 bases from J, the gap between germline ends came to 8 bases. CDR3 bases: TGTGCCAGCAGCCGGACAGACAATCAGCCCCAGCATTTT. Amino acid sequence: CASSRTDNQPQHF.

This rearrangement joins TRBV6-4 to TRBJ1-6; D gene ambiguous. V was pared by 4 bases and J by 7 bases, with 11 bases between. The germline gives CDR1 MRHNA, CDR2 SNTAGT. The CDR3 is 14 residues long. DNA for the CDR3: TGTGCCAGCAGTGTTGGCTTGTGGAATTCACCCCTCCACTTT. Amino acid sequence: CASSVGLWNSPLHF.

The V call is TRBV18, the J call TRBJ2-1; 8 positions agree with TRBD1. Looked up from germline, CDR1 is KGHSH and CDR2 is LQKENI. CDR3 size: 14 residues. V gave up 1 base and J gave up 5 bases; unmatched junction bases: 1. The CDR3 spells CASSPQQGDNEQFF. CDR3 DNA sequence: TGTGCCAGCTCACCACAACAGGGGGACAATGAGCAGTTCTTC. Full variable domain (outside the CDR3, taken from reference TRBV18 and TRBJ2-1): NAGVMQNPRHLVRRRGQEARLRCSPMKGHSHVYWYRQLPEEGLKFMVYLQKENIIDESGMPKERFSAEFPKEGPSILRIQQVVRGDSAAYFCASSPQQGDNEQFFGPGTRLTVL.

The gene calls are TRBV28 and TRBJ1-3; tentatively, D is TRBD1 (5 bases). Trimming removed 3 bases from V and 4 bases from J, with 16 bases in between. The CDR3 is made up of 16 amino acids. Germline lookup yields CDR1 MDHEN and CDR2 SYDVKM. CDR3 region: CASSFRVLGGGNTIYF. The CDR3 DNA reads TGTGCCAGCAGTTTCAGGGTCTTGGGGGGAGGAAACACCATATATTTT.

CDR3 nucleotide sequence: TGCGCCAGCCAGGACAGAAGGGACACTGAAGCTTTCTTT. It is translated as CASQDRRDTEAFF. The V and J genes are TRBV10-1 and TRBJ1-1, with D perhaps TRBD1 (6 bases). CDR1 and CDR2 (germline): WNHNN, SYGVQD (reference sequence). V was pared by 8 bases and J by 3 bases, with 13 bases between. There are 13 residues in the CDR3.

The chain uses TRBV9 and TRBJ1-1; 9 nucleotides align to TRBD1. The CDR3 length is 15 residues. V dropped 4 bases and J dropped 4; count of bases not matched to a gene: 8. CDR1 SGDLS and CDR2 YYNGEE come from the germline V gene. The CDR3 bases are TGTGCCAGCAGCTCCCGGACAGGGGCGGCCACTGAAGCTTTCTTT. Amino acid sequence: CASSSRTGAATEAFF.

The chain carries TRBV11-2 and TRBJ2-5, with TRBD1 matching 12 bases. V was pared by 2 bases and J by 11 bases, with 9 bases of the junction left unmatched. This CDR3 has 15 residues. Germline V lookup: CDR1 SGHAT, CDR2 FQNNGV. The CDR3 DNA reads TGTGCCAGCAGCTTAAAGGGACAGGGGGCTGGGGAGCAGTACTTC. It codes for CASSLKGQGAGEQYF.

The chain joins TRBV30 to TRBJ1-5; D is perhaps TRBD1 (6 bases). Germline V CDR1 and CDR2: GTSNPN, SVGIG (reference sequence). V was shortened by 4 bases and J by 7 bases, with 11 bases between the two germline ends. The CDR3 has 12 residues. The CDR3 sequence is CAWNRDTQPQHF. The DNA of the CDR3 is TGTGCCTGGAACAGGGATACCCAGCCCCAGCATTTT. The full variable domain, rest sourced from reference TRBV30 and TRBJ1-5, is SQTIHQWPATLVQPVGSPLSLECTVEGTSNPNLYWYRQAAGRGLQLLFYSVGIGQISSEVPQNLSASRPQDRQFILSSKKLLLSDSGFYLCAWNRDTQPQHFGDGTRLSIL.

The chain couples TRBV5-1 to TRBJ2-4; a weak D match, TRBD1 (6 bases). V dropped 9 bases and J dropped 7 bases, with 20 bases sitting between them. The germline gives CDR1 SGHRS, CDR2 YFSETQ. CDR3 length: 14 amino acids. The CDR3 is CATPQARGRNIQYF. As DNA, the CDR3 is TGCGCCACCCCCCAAGCCAGGGGCCGGAACATTCAGTACTTC.

In its sample, this clone was seen a few times. At one end the junction does not follow the germline gene, possibly because of a read error. The chain joins TRBV7-9 to TRBJ1-1; D gene ambiguous. In germline, CDR1 is SEHNR, CDR2 FQNEAQ (reference sequence). The CDR3 has 11 residues. The DNA of the CDR3 is TGTTCCAGCAGCTTAGGGCTTGAAGCTTTCTTT. Its translation is CSSSLGLEAFF.

The gene calls are TRBV4-3 and TRBJ1-5; D ambiguous. The CDR3 is 15 residues long. The germline gives CDR1 LGHNA, CDR2 YSLEER. V was trimmed by 0 bases and J by 7 bases, leaving 13 bases between them. Here the CDR3 DNA reads TGCGCCAGCAGCCAAGATTCCGGTGGGAGGCAGCCCCAGCATTTT. Its protein product is CASSQDSGGRQPQHF.

The gene calls are TRBV5-8 and TRBJ2-5; maybe TRBD1 (6 bases). The tail of the sequence fits TRBJ2-7 better, so the J call may be wrong. Germline loops: CDR1 SGHTS, CDR2 YDEGEE. This CDR3 region has 14 residues. CDR3 loop: CASRYAGTNYEQYF. The CDR3 DNA reads TGTGCCAGCAGATACGCCGGGACAAACTACGAGCAGTACTTC.

This chain uses TRBV15 with TRBJ2-3; perhaps TRBD1 as D (5 bases). The V gene's germline CDR1 is LNHNV and CDR2 YYDKDF (reference sequence). The ends were cut back, 0 bases at V and 3 bases at J, with 13 bases in the middle. This CDR3 has 16 amino acids. CDR3 amino acids: CATSRDIVGRTDTQYF. The DNA for the CDR3 is TGTGCCACCAGCAGAGATATCGTGGGGCGGACAGATACGCAGTATTTT.

J is TRBJ2-3 and V is TRBV7-9, with a tentative D call TRBD2 (7 bases). The CDR3 spans 15 residues. Trimming cost V 1 base and J 5 bases, with 13 bases left between them. CDR1 is SEHNR, CDR2 FQNEAQ, per germline (reference sequence). CDR3: CASSLVRGGGDTQYF. The CDR3 DNA reads as TGTGCCAGCAGCTTAGTTCGAGGGGGGGGAGATACGCAGTATTTT.